Listed below are T cell receptor beta chains from one sample, sequenced in a study of T cell changes during pregnancy in multiple sclerosis. Only in-frame clones appear in the TCRdb table, and some are missing; sequencing was by immunoSEQ multiplex PCR. The top ten hold 0.6% to 0.8% of the sample, which has roughly 30,000 clones, around nine tenths seen once. This sample comprised CD4+ T cells from peripheral blood mononuclear cells, obtained in the first trimester of pregnancy. Every receptor here comes from a female donor in good health, enrolled as a control in a pregnancy study. The CDR3 runs from the conserved cysteine through the conserved F or W. The D gene is left open where the match is weak. For some rows the clone size is stated as once, few or many, or as a class when expanded; others skip it.

TRBV6-6	TRBJ1-1	TRBD1	NA	TGTGCCAGCGCAAGCCGCGATGGACAGGGGAACACTGAAGCTTTCTTT	CASASRDGQGNTEAFF
TRBV12-5	TRBJ1-1	TRBD1	NA	TGTGCTAGTGGTTCCCCGGACAGGGGGCTGGCGATGACGAACACTGAAGCTTTCTTT	CASGSPDRGLAMTNTEAFF
TRBV9	TRBJ2-1	NA	NA	TGTGCCAGCAGCCCCACGCACGGGACATTCTCCTACAATGAGCAGTTCTTC	CASSPTHGTFSYNEQFF
TRBV19	TRBJ1-2	TRBD1	NA	TGTGCCAGTACCGAGACAGGGGTGAGGGGTGGCTACACCTTC	CASTETGVRGGYTF
TRBV10-3	TRBJ1-2	NA	once	TGTGCCATCAGTGCGGACAGCAGGTCCTATGGCTACACCTTC	CAISADSRSYGYTF
TRBV2	TRBJ2-1	NA	NA	TGTGCCAGCAGTGAAACGGGGTTCTTTAATGGGCAGTTCTTC	CASSETGFFNGQFF
TRBV29-1	TRBJ1-1	NA	few	TGCAGCGCCGGACAGTCTATGAACACTGAAGCTTTCTTT	CSAGQSMNTEAFF
TRBV5-1	TRBJ2-5	NA	NA	TGCGCCAGCAGTTATACGAGTACAGAGACCCAGTACTTC	CASSYTSTETQYF
TRBV5-5	TRBJ2-5	TRBD1	once	TGTGCCAGCAGCCTATTGACAGGGGTAGAGACCCAGTACTTC	CASSLLTGVETQYF
TRBV29-1	TRBJ1-4	TRBD1	NA	TGCAGCGTCGGGGGGGACGGGACAGGGAATGAAAAACTGTTTTTT	CSVGGDGTGNEKLFF
TRBV11-2	TRBJ1-4	NA	NA	TGTGCCAGCACCCTAGGTAAAAGGGGTGGTTCCACTAATGAAAAACTGTTTTTT	CASTLGKRGGSTNEKLFF
TRBV6-4	TRBJ2-1	NA	NA	TGTGCCAGCAAACCAACACCCTCCTACAATGAGCAGTTCTTC	CASKPTPSYNEQFF
TRBV11-2	TRBJ2-3	NA	NA	TGTGCCAGCAGCTTAGACGGGGTGAGCACAGATACGCAGTATTTT	CASSLDGVSTDTQYF
TRBV9	TRBJ1-1	NA	few	TGTGCCAGCAGCGCGACGGGGGGTCGACAAGCTTTCTTT	CASSATGGRQAFF
TRBV4-2	TRBJ1-4	TRBD1	NA	TGTGCCAGCAGCCAAGATTCCGGGACAGGGGGTGAAAAACTGTTTTTT	CASSQDSGTGGEKLFF
TRBV7-2	TRBJ2-5	TRBD2	NA	TGTGCCAGCAGCCCCAGACTAGCGGGCTTACAAGAGACCCAGTACTTC	CASSPRLAGLQETQYF
TRBV7-8	TRBJ2-5	NA	NA	TGTGCCAGCACCCCAGTGAGGCAAGAGACCCAGTACTTC	CASTPVRQETQYF
TRBV27	TRBJ2-1	TRBD2	NA	TGTGCCAGCAGTTTAAATCGACGTCAGCGGGGGGGCTTCAATGAGCAGTTCTTC	CASSLNRRQRGGFNEQFF
TRBV11-1	TRBJ2-5	NA	NA	TGTGCCAGCAGCTCGGACAGAGAGACCCAGTACTTC	CASSSDRETQYF
TRBV10-3	TRBJ1-3	NA	NA	TGTGCCATCAGTGCCGGGGGAGAAAACACCATATATTTT	CAISAGGENTIYF
TRBV7-2	TRBJ2-1	NA	NA	TGTGCCAGCAGCTTAGCGGGGGGGCCCGGAGTCAATGAGCAGTTCTTC	CASSLAGGPGVNEQFF
TRBV7-3	TRBJ2-5	TRBD2	NA	TGTGCCAGCAGCCCGGGGGGGGACGGGAGAGAAACCCAGTACTTC	CASSPGGDGRETQYF
TRBV18	TRBJ2-3	TRBD1	NA	TGTGCCAGCTCACCTGGGGGACAGGGGGGCGCAGATACGCAGTATTTT	CASSPGGQGGADTQYF
TRBV9	TRBJ2-7	NA	NA	TGTGCCAGCAGCGTAGATCACAGCTCCTACGAGCAGTACTTC	CASSVDHSSYEQYF
TRBV11-2	TRBJ2-1	TRBD2	NA	TGTGCCAGCAGCTTAGATGGTAGCGGGGGGGTCGCGTCCTACAATGAGCAGTTCTTC	CASSLDGSGGVASYNEQFF
TRBV7-2	TRBJ2-3	NA	NA	TGTGCCAGCAGCTCCCAGTCGGGTGGCCCAGATACGCAGTATTTT	CASSSQSGGPDTQYF
TRBV5-5	TRBJ1-2	NA	NA	TGTGCCAGCAGAATAGGGGATAACTATGGCTACACCTTC	CASRIGDNYGYTF
TRBV5-5	TRBJ2-4	NA	NA	TGTGCCAGCAGCCGGGAGACGTCGTCGTACTTC	CASSRETSSYF
TRBV14	TRBJ1-1	NA	NA	TGTGCCAGCAGCCCTTACAGGGATGAGAACACTGAAGCTTTCTTT	CASSPYRDENTEAFF
TRBV14	TRBJ2-3	NA	NA	TGTGCCAGCAGCCAAGACCATGGCACAGATACGCAGTATTTT	CASSQDHGTDTQYF
TRBV19	TRBJ1-3	NA	NA	TGTGCCAGTAGTATAACTTCCGGTAACTCTGGAAACACCATATATTTT	CASSITSGNSGNTIYF
TRBV4-1	TRBJ2-7	TRBD1	NA	TGCGCCAGCAGCCGGAGGACTCCGGGGACAGGGATTATCGAGCAGTACTTC	CASSRRTPGTGIIEQYF
TRBV7-9	TRBJ1-1	TRBD1	NA	TGTGCCAGCAGCGTGGGACAGCTAAACACTGAAGCTTTCTTT	CASSVGQLNTEAFF
TRBV9	TRBJ2-3	NA	NA	TGTGCCAGCAGCGCGGCGGGGGCGGGGCCAGATACGCAGTATTTT	CASSAAGAGPDTQYF
TRBV6-5	TRBJ1-2	NA	NA	TGTGCCGTCCGGGGATATGGCTACACCTTC	CAVRGYGYTF
TRBV30	TRBJ2-3	TRBD1	NA	TGTGCCTGGAGGTCAGGGGGCGCGTCAGATACGCAGTATTTT	CAWRSGGASDTQYF
TRBV19	TRBJ1-2	NA	NA	TGTGCCAGTAGTAAGGCTGCGACACCCCTCGCTAACTATGGCTACACCTTC	CASSKAATPLANYGYTF
TRBV27	TRBJ1-5	TRBD1	NA	TGTGCCAGCAGTCCTGTCGGGACAGGGGGCGTATATCGTCAGCCCCAGCATTTT	CASSPVGTGGVYRQPQHF
TRBV5-4	TRBJ2-2	TRBD2	NA	TGTGCCAGCAGCCCCATGGCGGGGGGAGTTGCCGGGGAGCTGTTTTTT	CASSPMAGGVAGELFF
TRBV21-1	TRBJ2-5	NA	NA	TGTGCCAGCAGCTATAGGACTAGCGGGGCGTATGGTAAGGAGACCCAGTACTTC	CASSYRTSGAYGKETQYF